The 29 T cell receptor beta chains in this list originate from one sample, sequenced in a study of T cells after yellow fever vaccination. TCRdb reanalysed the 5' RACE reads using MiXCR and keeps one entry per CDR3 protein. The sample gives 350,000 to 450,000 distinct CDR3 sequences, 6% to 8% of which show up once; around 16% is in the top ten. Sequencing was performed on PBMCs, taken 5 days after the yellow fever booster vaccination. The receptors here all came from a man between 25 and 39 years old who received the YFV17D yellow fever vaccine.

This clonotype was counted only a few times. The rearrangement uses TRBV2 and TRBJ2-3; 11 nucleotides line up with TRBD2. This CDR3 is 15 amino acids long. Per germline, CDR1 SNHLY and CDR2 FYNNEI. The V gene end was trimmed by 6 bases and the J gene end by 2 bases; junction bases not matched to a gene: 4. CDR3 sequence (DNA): TGTGCCAGCAGACCGACTAGCGGGGTCACAGATACGCAGTATTTT. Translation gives CASRPTSGVTDTQYF.

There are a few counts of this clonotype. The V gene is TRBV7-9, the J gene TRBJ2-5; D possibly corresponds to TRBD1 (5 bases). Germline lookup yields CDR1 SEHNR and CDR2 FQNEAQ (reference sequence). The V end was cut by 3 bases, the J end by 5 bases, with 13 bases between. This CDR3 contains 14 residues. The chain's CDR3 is CASSFMTDVETQYF. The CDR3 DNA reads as TGTGCCAGCAGCTTTATGACAGACGTGGAGACCCAGTACTTC.

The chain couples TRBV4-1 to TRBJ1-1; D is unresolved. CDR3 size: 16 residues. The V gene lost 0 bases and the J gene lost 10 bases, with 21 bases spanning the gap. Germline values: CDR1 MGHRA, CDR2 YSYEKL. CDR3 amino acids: CASSQDANTGFRAAFF. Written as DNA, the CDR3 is TGCGCCAGCAGCCAAGATGCAAATACCGGCTTTCGGGCAGCTTTCTTT.

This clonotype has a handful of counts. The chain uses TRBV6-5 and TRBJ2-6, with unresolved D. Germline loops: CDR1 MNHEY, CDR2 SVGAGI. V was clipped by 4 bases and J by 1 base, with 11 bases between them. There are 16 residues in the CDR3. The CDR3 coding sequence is TGTGCCAGCAGTTGGGGTTTTGGATCTGGGGCCAACGTCCTGACTTTC. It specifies CASSWGFGSGANVLTF.

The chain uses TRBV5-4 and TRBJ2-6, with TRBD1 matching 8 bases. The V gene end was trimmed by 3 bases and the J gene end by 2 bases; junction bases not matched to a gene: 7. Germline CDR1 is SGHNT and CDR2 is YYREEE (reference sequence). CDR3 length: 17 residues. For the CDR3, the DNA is TGTGCCAGCAGCTCGTGGACAGGGAACGCTGGGGCCAACGTCCTGACTTTC. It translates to CASSSWTGNAGANVLTF.

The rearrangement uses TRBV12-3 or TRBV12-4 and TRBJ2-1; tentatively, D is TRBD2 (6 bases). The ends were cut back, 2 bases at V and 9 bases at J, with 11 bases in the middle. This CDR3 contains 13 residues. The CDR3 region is CASSLRQEGEQFF. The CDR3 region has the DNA TGTGCCAGCAGTTTACGGCAGGAGGGTGAGCAGTTCTTC.

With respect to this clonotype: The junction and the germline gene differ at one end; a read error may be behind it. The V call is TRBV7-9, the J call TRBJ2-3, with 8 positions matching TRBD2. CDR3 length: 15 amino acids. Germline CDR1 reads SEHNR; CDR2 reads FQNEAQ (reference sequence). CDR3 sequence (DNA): TGTGACAGCAGCTTAGAGGAGCGGGGGTTAGATACGCAGTATTTT. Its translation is CDSSLEERGLDTQYF. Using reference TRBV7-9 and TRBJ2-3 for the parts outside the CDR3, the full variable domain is DTGVSQNPRHKITKRGQNVTFRCDPISEHNRLYWYRQTLGQGPEFLTYFQNEAQLEKSRLLSDRFSAERPKGSFSTLEIQRTEQGDSAMYLCDSSLEERGLDTQYFGPGTRLTVL.

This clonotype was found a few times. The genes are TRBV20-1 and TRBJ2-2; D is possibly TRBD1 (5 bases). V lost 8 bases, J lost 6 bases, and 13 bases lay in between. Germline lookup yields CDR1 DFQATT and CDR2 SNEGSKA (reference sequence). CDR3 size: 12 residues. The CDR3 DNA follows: TGCAGTACACTCAGGGTTCCCGGGGAGCTGTTTTTT. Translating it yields CSTLRVPGELFF.

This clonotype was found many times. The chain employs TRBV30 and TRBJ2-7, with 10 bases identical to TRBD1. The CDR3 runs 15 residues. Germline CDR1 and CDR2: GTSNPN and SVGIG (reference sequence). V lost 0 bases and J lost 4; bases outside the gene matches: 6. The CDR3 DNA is TGTGCCTGGAGTGTAACTCGGGACAGGGGATACGAGCAGTACTTC. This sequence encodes CAWSVTRDRGYEQYF.

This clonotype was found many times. This CDR3 reads CASSLELAGVYYEQYF. Written as DNA, the CDR3 is TGTGCCAGCAGCTTAGAACTAGCGGGAGTTTATTACGAGCAGTACTTC. This chain uses TRBV7-6 with TRBJ2-7; 11 nucleotides align to TRBD2. Germline V gives CDR1 SGHVS, CDR2 FNYEAQ. The V gene end was trimmed by 1 base and the J gene end by 4 bases; junction bases not matched to a gene: 6. The CDR3 runs to 16 residues. Based on the CDR3 plus reference TRBV7-6 and TRBJ2-7, the full variable domain is GAGVSQSPRYKVTKRGQDVALRCDPISGHVSLYWYRQALGQGPEFLTYFNYEAQQDKSGLPNDRFSAERPEGSISTLTIQRTEQRDSAMYRCASSLELAGVYYEQYFGPGTRLTVT.

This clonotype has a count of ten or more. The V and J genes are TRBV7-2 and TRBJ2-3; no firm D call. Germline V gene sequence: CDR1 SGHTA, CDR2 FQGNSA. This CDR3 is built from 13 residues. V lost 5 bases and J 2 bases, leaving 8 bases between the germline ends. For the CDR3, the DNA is TGTGCCAGCAGCAACAGAGTCACAGATACGCAGTATTTT. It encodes CASSNRVTDTQYF.

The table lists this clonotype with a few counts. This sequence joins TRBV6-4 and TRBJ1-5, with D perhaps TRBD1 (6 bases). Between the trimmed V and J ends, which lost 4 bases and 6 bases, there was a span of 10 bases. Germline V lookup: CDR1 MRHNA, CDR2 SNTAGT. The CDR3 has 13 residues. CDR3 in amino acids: CASSAEGGQPQHF. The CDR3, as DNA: TGTGCCAGCAGTGCAGAGGGGGGTCAGCCCCAGCATTTT.

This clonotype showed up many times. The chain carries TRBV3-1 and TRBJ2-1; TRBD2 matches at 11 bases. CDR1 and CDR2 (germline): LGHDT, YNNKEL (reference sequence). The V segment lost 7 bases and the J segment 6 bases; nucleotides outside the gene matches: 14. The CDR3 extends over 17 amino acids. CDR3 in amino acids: CASTEASSGRIRNEQFF. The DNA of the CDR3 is TGTGCCAGCACCGAGGCCTCTAGCGGGAGGATTCGCAATGAGCAGTTCTTC.

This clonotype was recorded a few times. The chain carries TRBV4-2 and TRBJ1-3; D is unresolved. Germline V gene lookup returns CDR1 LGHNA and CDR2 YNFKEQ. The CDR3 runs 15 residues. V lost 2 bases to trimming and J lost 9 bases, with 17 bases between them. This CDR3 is CASSQTPAGPSTIYF. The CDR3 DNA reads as TGTGCCAGCAGCCAAACTCCGGCAGGTCCTAGCACCATATATTTT.

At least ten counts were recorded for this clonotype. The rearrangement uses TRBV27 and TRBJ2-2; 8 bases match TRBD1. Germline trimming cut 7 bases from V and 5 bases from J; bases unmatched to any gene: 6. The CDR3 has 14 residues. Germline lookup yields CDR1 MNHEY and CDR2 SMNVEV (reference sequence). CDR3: CASKGQAGTGELFF. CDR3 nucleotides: TGTGCCAGCAAGGGACAGGCCGGGACCGGGGAGCTGTTTTTT.

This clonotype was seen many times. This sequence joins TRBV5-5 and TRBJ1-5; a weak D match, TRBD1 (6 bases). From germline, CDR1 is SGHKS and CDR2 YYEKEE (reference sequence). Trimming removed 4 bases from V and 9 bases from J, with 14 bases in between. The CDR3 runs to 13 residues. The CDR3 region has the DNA TGTGCCAGCAGCACCTCAGGGGTCCCGCCCCAGCATTTT. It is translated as CASSTSGVPPQHF.

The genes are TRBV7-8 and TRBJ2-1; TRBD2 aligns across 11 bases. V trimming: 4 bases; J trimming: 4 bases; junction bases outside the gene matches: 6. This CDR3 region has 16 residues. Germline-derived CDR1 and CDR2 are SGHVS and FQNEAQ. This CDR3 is CASSSSGRTGYNEQFF. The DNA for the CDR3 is TGTGCCAGCAGCTCTAGCGGGAGGACCGGGTACAATGAGCAGTTCTTC.

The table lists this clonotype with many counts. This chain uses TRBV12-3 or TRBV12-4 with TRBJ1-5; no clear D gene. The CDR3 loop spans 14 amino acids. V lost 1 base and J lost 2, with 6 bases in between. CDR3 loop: CASSLEGGNQPQHF. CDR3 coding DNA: TGTGCCAGCAGTTTAGAAGGTGGCAATCAGCCCCAGCATTTT.

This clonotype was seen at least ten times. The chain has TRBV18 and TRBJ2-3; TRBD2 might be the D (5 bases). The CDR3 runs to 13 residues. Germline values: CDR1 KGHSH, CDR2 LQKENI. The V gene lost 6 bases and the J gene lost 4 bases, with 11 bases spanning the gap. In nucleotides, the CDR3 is TGTGCCAGCTCCCCCTCCGGGGCAGATACGCAGTATTTT. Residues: CASSPSGADTQYF.

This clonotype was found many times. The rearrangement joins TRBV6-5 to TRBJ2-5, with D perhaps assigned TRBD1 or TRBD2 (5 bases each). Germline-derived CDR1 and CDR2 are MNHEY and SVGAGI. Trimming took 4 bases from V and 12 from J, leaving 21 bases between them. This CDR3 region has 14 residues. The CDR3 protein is CASSSPRDATLEYF. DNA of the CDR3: TGTGCCAGCAGTTCCCCTAGGGACGCAACTTTGGAGTACTTC.

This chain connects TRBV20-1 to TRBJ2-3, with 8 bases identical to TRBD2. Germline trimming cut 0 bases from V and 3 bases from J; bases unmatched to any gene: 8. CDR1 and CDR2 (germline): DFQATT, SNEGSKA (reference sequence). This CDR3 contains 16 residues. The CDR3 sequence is CSARDRQRERTDTQYF. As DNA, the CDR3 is TGCAGTGCTAGAGATCGACAGCGGGAGAGGACAGATACGCAGTATTTT.

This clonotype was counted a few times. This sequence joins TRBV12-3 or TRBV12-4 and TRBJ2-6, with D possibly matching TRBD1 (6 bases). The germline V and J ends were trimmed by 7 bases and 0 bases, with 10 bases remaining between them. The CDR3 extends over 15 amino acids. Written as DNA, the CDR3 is TGTGCCAGCAAAAGCAGGGGCTCTGGGGCCAACGTCCTGACTTTC. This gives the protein CASKSRGSGANVLTF.

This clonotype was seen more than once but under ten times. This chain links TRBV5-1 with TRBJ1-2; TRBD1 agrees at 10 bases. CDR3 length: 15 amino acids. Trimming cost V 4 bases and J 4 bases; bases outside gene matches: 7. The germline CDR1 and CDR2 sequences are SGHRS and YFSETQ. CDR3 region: CASSPETGGSYGYTF. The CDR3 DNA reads TGCGCCAGCAGCCCCGAGACAGGGGGCAGCTATGGCTACACCTTC.

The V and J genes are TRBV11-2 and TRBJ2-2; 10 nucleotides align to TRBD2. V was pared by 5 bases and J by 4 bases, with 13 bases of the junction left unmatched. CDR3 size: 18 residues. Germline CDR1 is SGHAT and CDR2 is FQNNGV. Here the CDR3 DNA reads TGTGCCAGCAGCCTTCGGACTAGCGGAACAGCGACCACCGGGGAGCTGTTTTTT. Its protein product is CASSLRTSGTATTGELFF.

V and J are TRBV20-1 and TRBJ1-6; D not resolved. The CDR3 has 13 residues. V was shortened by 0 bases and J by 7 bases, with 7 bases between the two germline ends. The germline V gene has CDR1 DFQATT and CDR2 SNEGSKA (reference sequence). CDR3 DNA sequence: TGCAGTGCTAGAGATGAGCTAAATTCACCCCTCCACTTT. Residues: CSARDELNSPLHF.

The CDR3 spells CAFNGGLAGKNEQFF. In DNA, the CDR3 is TGTGCCTTCAATGGGGGACTAGCGGGAAAAAATGAGCAGTTCTTC. This chain uses TRBV30 with TRBJ2-1; 13 nucleotides agree with TRBD2. The V gene end was trimmed by 7 bases and the J gene end by 7 bases; junction bases not matched to a gene: 10. This CDR3 region has 15 residues. Germline CDR1 is GTSNPN and CDR2 is SVGIG (reference sequence).

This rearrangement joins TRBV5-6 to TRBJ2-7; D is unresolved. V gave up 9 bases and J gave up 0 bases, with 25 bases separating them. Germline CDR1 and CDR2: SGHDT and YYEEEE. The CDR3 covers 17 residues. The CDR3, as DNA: TGTGCCATCGGCTCCGGGTTCCTCTGCTGGGTCTCCTACGAGCAGTACTTC. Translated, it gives CAIGSGFLCWVSYEQYF.

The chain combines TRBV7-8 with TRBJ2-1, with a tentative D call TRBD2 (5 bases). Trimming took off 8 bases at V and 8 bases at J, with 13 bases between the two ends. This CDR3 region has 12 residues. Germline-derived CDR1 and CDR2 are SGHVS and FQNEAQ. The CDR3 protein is CASGHRGDEQFF. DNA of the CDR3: TGTGCCAGCGGCCATCGGGGTGATGAGCAGTTCTTC.

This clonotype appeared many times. CDR3 in DNA: TGTGCCAGCAGTGAAGGATGGGTGGGACTAGCCGGGGTTACGCAGTATTTT. Its translation is CASSEGWVGLAGVTQYF. The chain employs TRBV2 and TRBJ2-3, with 9 bases lining up with TRBD2. With 1 base clipped from V and 8 bases from J, the junction kept 13 bases outside the gene matches. CDR1 and CDR2 (germline): SNHLY, FYNNEI. The CDR3 sequence is 17 residues long.